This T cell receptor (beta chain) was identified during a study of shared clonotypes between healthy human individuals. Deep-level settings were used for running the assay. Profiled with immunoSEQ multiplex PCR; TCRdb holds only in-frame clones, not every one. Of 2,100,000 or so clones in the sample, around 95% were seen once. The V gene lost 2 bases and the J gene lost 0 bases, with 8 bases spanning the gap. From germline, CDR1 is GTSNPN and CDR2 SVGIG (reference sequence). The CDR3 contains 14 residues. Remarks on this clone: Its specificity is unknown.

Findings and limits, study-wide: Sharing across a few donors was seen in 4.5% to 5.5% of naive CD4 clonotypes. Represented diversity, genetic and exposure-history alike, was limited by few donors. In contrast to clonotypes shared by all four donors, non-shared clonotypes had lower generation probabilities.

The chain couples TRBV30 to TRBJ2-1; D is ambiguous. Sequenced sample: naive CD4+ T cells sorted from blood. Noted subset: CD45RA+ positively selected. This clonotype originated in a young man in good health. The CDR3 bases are TGTGCCTGGAGTCGGCAGAGCTCCTACAATGAGCAGTTCTTC. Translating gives CAWSRQSSYNEQFF.